These 25 T cell receptor beta chains originate from one sample sequenced in a study of tumor and adjacent non-tumor tissue in lung cancer. Three rounds of nested PCR, following a modified ARM-PCR protocol, produced the TCRbeta library. Each CDR3 protein gets one entry after TCRdb re-called the multiplex PCR reads with MiXCR. Of about 93,000 distinct CDR3 sequences listed, about 66% are singletons. No cell sorting was done before RNA was extracted from the tissue. Sequencing used lung tumor tissue. The receptors were gathered from a man in his fifties or sixties with non-small cell lung cancer.

About this clonotype: The junction differs from germline at one of its ends, possibly a read error. This chain connects TRBV11-3 to TRBJ2-1, with D possibly called TRBD1 or TRBD2 (5 bases each). Germline loops: CDR1 SGHNT, CDR2 YENEEA. The length of the CDR3 is 14 residues. The CDR3, as DNA: TGTCCCAGCAACTTAGATTTTGGGGACGGTGAACAGTTCTTC. Protein product: CPSNLDFGDGEQFF.

About this clonotype: At one end, the junction sequence differs from germline, possibly due to a read error. This chain links TRBV7-9 with TRBJ2-3, with D possibly being TRBD2 (6 bases). Germline V gene sequence: CDR1 SEHNR, CDR2 FQNEAQ (reference sequence). The CDR3 covers 16 residues. This CDR3 reads CASSSRLDISTDTQFF. CDR3 DNA: TGTGCCAGTAGCTCACGACTAGATATAAGCACAGATACGCAGTTTTTT.

To note about this clonotype: Relative to the germline gene, one junction end is altered; a read error may explain this. The chain carries TRBV11-3 and TRBJ2-1, with D unclear. The CDR3 is 15 amino acids. Germline CDR1 and CDR2: SGHNT and YENEEA. CDR3: CAGSLRSASYNEQFF. Here the CDR3 DNA reads TGTGCCGGCAGCTTACGATCGGCTTCCTACAATGAGCAGTTCTTC.

In regard to this clonotype: An end of the junction does not agree with germline; a read error may underlie this. The V gene is TRBV5-5, the J gene TRBJ2-7; 8 bases fit TRBD1. Looked up from germline, CDR1 is SGHKS and CDR2 is YYEKEE (reference sequence). This CDR3 comprises 14 residues. Written as DNA, the CDR3 is TGTGTCAGCAGCTTACTACAGGGGGTTGACGAGCAATACTTC. It yields the protein CVSSLLQGVDEQYF.

Worth noting for this clonotype: Mismatch with germline at one junction end may stem from a read error. The chain couples TRBV12-3 or TRBV12-4 to TRBJ1-5; 12 bases map to TRBD1. The CDR3 runs 15 residues. CDR3 bases: TGTGCCAGCAGGACAGGGACAGGGGGCAATAAGCCCCAGCATTTT. Its translation: CASRTGTGGNKPQHF.

This clonotype appeared many times. The V and J genes are TRBV12-3 or TRBV12-4 and TRBJ1-5; D is unclear. V was trimmed by 1 base and J by 7 bases, leaving 14 bases between them. The CDR3 contains 15 residues. CDR3 nucleotides: TGTGCCAGCAGTTTAGACGGCCCAGGAGGACAGCCCCAGCATTTT. It encodes CASSLDGPGGQPQHF.

With respect to this clonotype: A junction boundary mismatches the germline segment, possibly from a read error. J is TRBJ1-1 and V is TRBV7-8; D perhaps matches TRBD1 (6 bases). CDR1 is SGHVS, CDR2 FQNEAQ, per germline. The CDR3 is 15 residues long. CDR3 bases: TGTGCCAGCAGCCCGCTACAGGGTTTGGGCACTGGAGCTTTCTTT. Its translation is CASSPLQGLGTGAFF.

This clonotype showed up many times. The CDR3 spells CASSRFRGPPEAFF. As DNA, the CDR3 is TGTGCCAGCAGCAGGTTCAGGGGGCCCCCTGAAGCTTTCTTT. The chain combines TRBV5-4 with TRBJ1-1; TRBD1 matches at 8 bases. Trimming at V came to 4 bases and at J to 6 bases, leaving 8 bases not matched to a gene. The CDR3 has 14 residues. Per the germline V gene, CDR1 is SGHNT and CDR2 is YYREEE (reference sequence).

Many counts were recorded for this clonotype. The chain employs TRBV5-6 and TRBJ1-5, with D unresolved. This CDR3 comprises 13 residues. From germline, CDR1 is SGHDT and CDR2 YYEEEE. Trimming took 2 bases from V and 6 from J, leaving 9 bases between them. In DNA form, the CDR3 reads TGTGCCAGCAGCTTTCGGAGAATTCAGCCCCAGCATTTT. It codes for CASSFRRIQPQHF.

Regarding this clonotype: Relative to the germline gene, one junction end is altered; a read error may explain this. This chain links TRBV4-3 with TRBJ1-5, with D possibly TRBD1 on 5 matching bases. Germline V gene sequence: CDR1 LGHNA, CDR2 YSLEER. The length of the CDR3 is 15 residues. The CDR3 loop reads CANSQDRLGVQLQHF. The CDR3 region has the DNA TGCGCCAACAGCCAAGATAGATTGGGGGTTCAGCTCCAGCATTTT.

A word on this clonotype: Germline and junction disagree at one end, which may indicate a read error. The gene calls are TRBV6-2 or TRBV6-3 and TRBJ2-7; TRBD1 matches at 7 bases. CDR1 and CDR2 from the germline V gene are MNHEY and SVGEGT. This CDR3 region has 13 residues. In DNA, the CDR3 is TGTGCCAGCAGTTATATGACAGGGTACGAGCAATACTTC. This gives the protein CASSYMTGYEQYF.

For this clonotype: Relative to the germline gene, one junction end is altered; a read error may explain this. This chain connects TRBV12-3 or TRBV12-4 to TRBJ1-6; 8 nucleotides match TRBD1. This CDR3 contains 14 residues. CDR3 coding DNA: TGTGCCGGCAGCCCTACAGGGGGTCATTCACCCCCCCACTTT. Translated: CAGSPTGGHSPPHF.

This clonotype has only one observation. The junction and the germline gene differ at one end; a read error may be behind it. This chain connects TRBV6-1 to TRBJ1-5; D is undetermined. CDR1 MNHNS and CDR2 SASEGT come from the germline V gene. The CDR3 runs to 14 residues. CDR3 in amino acids: CAGSYGISNQPQHF. The CDR3 DNA sequence: TGTGCCGGCAGTTATGGGATCTCCAATCAGCCCCAGCATTTT.

This clonotype appeared many times. V usage is TRBV29-1 and J usage is TRBJ2-5; 14 bases map to TRBD2. This CDR3 spans 15 amino acids. Germline V gene lookup returns CDR1 SQVTM and CDR2 ANQGSEA. Unmatched junction bases numbered 9, after V lost 6 bases and J lost 6 bases. CDR3 coding DNA: TGCAGCGTACCTGGACTAGCGGGAGGAACGCAGACCCAGTACTTC. This gives the protein CSVPGLAGGTQTQYF.

Concerning this clonotype: This CDR3 fails to terminate in the conserved phenylalanine or tryptophan, so it likely reflects a read error. The limits of the CDR3 on the DNA are not certain, so only TCRdb's listed CDR3 is given. This sequence joins TRBV4-2 and TRBJ2-6; the table assigns TRBD1, which was not confirmed against the DNA. Germline CDR1 is LGHNA and CDR2 is YNFKEQ. Counting both end residues, the CDR3 totals 18 amino acids. CDR3 loop: CASSQGGTVSSGVNVQTV.

This clonotype was counted ten times or more. The chain links TRBV12-3 or TRBV12-4 to TRBJ2-5; possible D gene TRBD2, 6 bases. CDR3 length equals 18 residues. The V end lost 3 bases, the J end lost 3 bases, and 23 bases lay between the germline ends. CDR3 nucleotides: TGTGCCAGCAGTTTTGTTTTCTGGGGGAGGCGGCCCAAAGAGACCCAGTACTTC. Its translation: CASSFVFWGRRPKETQYF.

Ten or more counts support this clonotype. The CDR3 sequence: CASSGRDRVPDTQYF. The CDR3 DNA reads TGTGCCAGCAGTGGCCGGGACAGGGTGCCAGATACGCAGTATTTT. The rearrangement joins TRBV6-1 to TRBJ2-3; 9 bases fit TRBD1. Germline CDR1 and CDR2: MNHNS and SASEGT. CDR3 length: 15 amino acids. Trimming removed 4 bases from V and 4 bases from J; junction bases left unmatched: 6.

CDR3 amino acids: CASSLDAGGLETQYF. The CDR3 DNA sequence: TGTGCCAGCAGCTTAGACGCAGGGGGCCTAGAGACCCAGTACTTC. The chain couples TRBV7-2 to TRBJ2-5; 8 bases match TRBD1. CDR3 length: 15 residues. Per germline, CDR1 SGHTA and CDR2 FQGNSA. The ends lost 1 base at V and 4 bases at J; junction bases unmatched: 5.

This clonotype was seen once. A clone one base away is much larger, so this may be a read error. This chain joins TRBV20-1 and TRBJ1-2; 7 nucleotides match TRBD1. The CDR3 is 21 residues long. The ends lost 0 bases at V and 4 bases at J; junction bases unmatched: 26. From germline, CDR1 is DFQATT and CDR2 SNEGSKA (reference sequence). CDR3 DNA: TGCAGTGCTAGAGATCTAGGTGAGGGGGCAGGGAAGGAGCGGATAGCCTATGGCTACACCTTC. This translates into CSARDLGEGAGKERIAYGYTF.

This sequence joins TRBV7-9 and TRBJ2-5; 9 nucleotides agree with TRBD1. CDR1 is SEHNR, CDR2 FQNEAQ, per germline (reference sequence). CDR3 size: 16 residues. V lost 8 bases to trimming and J lost 2 bases; unmatched junction nucleotides: 12. This chain's CDR3 is CASVKPGQGVQETQYF. The CDR3 DNA follows: TGTGCCAGCGTCAAACCGGGACAGGGAGTTCAAGAGACCCAGTACTTC.

The chain uses TRBV5-1 and TRBJ1-1; TRBD1 might be the D (6 bases). Trimming took 3 bases from V and 1 from J, leaving 13 bases between them. This CDR3 is 15 amino acids long. In germline, CDR1 is SGHRS, CDR2 YFSETQ. The CDR3 coding sequence is TGCGCCAGCAGCTCGCAAACAGGGACGAACACTGAAGCTTTCTTT. Translated, it gives CASSSQTGTNTEAFF.

As concerns this clonotype: Since no conserved phenylalanine or tryptophan closes the CDR3, a read error is the likely cause. The chain is built from TRBV12-3 or TRBV12-4 and TRBJ1-5; maybe TRBD1 (6 bases). The CDR3 has 13 residues. V lost 5 bases and J lost 5, with 10 bases in between. Here the CDR3 DNA reads TGTGCCAGCAGTCCAGGACAGTATCAGCCCCAGCATTCT. Translated, it gives CASSPGQYQPQHS.

This clonotype was recorded a few times. A clone one base away is much larger, so this may be a read error. The chain joins TRBV6-6 to TRBJ1-2, with 9 bases matching TRBD1. The V segment lost 9 bases and the J segment 7 bases; nucleotides outside the gene matches: 9. Germline loops: CDR1 MNHNY, CDR2 SVGAGI (reference sequence). The CDR3 is 13 residues long. The CDR3 here is CARSPGTGSGYTF. Written as DNA, the CDR3 is TGTGCCAGGAGCCCTGGGACAGGGTCTGGCTACACCTTC.

Points on this clonotype: One end of the junction is discordant with germline, which a read error may explain. The chain recombines TRBV28 with TRBJ1-5; D is undetermined. CDR1 is MDHEN and CDR2 is SYDVKM in the germline V gene. CDR3 length: 13 residues. In nucleotides, the CDR3 is TGTGCCAACAGTCCTCCCGGGTTCCGGCCCCAGCATTTT. Protein sequence: CANSPPGFRPQHF.

In this sample, this clonotype turned up once. Its ends do not fully match the called genes, so a read error is possible. The chain joins TRBV6-5 to TRBJ2-2, with D possibly TRBD2 on 5 matching bases. Germline CDR1 reads MNHEY; CDR2 reads SVGAGI. The CDR3 has 13 residues. The CDR3 loop is CAISYRGTGELFF. The DNA of the CDR3 is TGCGCCATCAGTTACCGGGGCACCGGGGAGCTGTTTTTT.